This T cell receptor beta chain was recorded in a study of blood T cells in healthy people across ages. For the second PCR, which ran for about 7 to 11 cycles, a sample-barcoded 5' primer and a J-beta primer mix were used. TCRdb re-analysed the 5' RACE reads in MiXCR, keeping a single row per CDR3 protein. This sample has around 1,100,000 distinct CDR3 sequences, with 30% to 40% found just once. The authors isolated at least 6.5 million PBMCs per sample. CDR1 is MDHEN and CDR2 is SYDVKM in the germline V gene. V lost 2 bases, J lost 13 bases, and 12 bases lay in between. The CDR3 length is 12 residues.

The chain has TRBV28 and TRBJ2-1; D is ambiguous. The receptor comes from a man younger than 35 in good health. The source material was blood. CDR3 amino acids: CASSLGEETQFF. Written as DNA, the CDR3 is TGTGCCAGCAGTTTAGGAGAAGAGACCCAGTTCTTC.